Detailed here is one T cell receptor (beta chain). Original processing methods: Amplification from reference gene primers served as the basis for estimated nucleated cell counts. The table came from immunoSEQ multiplex PCR; TCRdb's copy has only in-frame clones and leaves some out. V, J and clone size reflect that table, while D and trimming were determined from the DNA. The data contain 110,000 to 150,000 clones, roughly 90% of them singletons. The data derive from a study of blood T cell repertoires in COVID-19. Study at large: PBMCs, B-cell-depleted T cells, or T cells provided the cDNA or gDNA that made up the material.

Germline values: CDR1 SGHRS, CDR2 YFSETQ. The CDR3 contains 14 residues. Trimming pared 0 bases from V and 5 bases from J, leaving 11 bases between. Sample: PBMCs or T cells enriched from blood (not recorded which). The sequence was obtained from a man between 45 and 60 years old who had recovered from COVID-19. The chain recombines TRBV5-1 with TRBJ2-5; weak D call: TRBD1 (6 bases). This CDR3 reads CASSLDWGRETQYF. The CDR3 DNA reads as TGCGCCAGCAGCTTGGATTGGGGGCGGGAGACCCAGTACTTC.